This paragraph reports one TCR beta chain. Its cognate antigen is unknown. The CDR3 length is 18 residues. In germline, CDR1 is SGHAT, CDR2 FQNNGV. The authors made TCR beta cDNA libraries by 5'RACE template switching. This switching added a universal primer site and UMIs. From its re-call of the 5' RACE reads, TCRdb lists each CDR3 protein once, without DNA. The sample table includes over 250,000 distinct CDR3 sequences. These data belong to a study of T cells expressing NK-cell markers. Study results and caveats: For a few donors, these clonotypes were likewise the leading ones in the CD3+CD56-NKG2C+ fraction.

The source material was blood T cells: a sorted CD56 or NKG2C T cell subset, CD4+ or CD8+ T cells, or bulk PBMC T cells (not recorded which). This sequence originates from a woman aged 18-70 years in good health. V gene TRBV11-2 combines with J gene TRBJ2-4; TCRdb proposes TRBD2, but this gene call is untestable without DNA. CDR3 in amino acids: CATGAGTSGQANKNIQYF. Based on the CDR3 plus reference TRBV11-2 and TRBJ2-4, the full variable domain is EAGVAQSPRYKIIEKRQSVAFWCNPISGHATLYWYQQILGQGPKLLIQFQNNGVVDDSQLPKDRFSAERLKGVDSTLKIQPAKLEDSAVYLCATGAGTSGQANKNIQYFGAGTRLSVL.